These 16 T cell receptor beta chains were sequenced from one sample in a study of T cells in Graves' hyperthyroidism and ophthalmopathy. TCR beta CDR3 regions were amplified from RNA. TCR CDR3 underwent first-round RT-PCR with the HTBI primer set. Each CDR3 protein gets one entry after TCRdb re-called the multiplex PCR reads with MiXCR. The sample shows 300,000 or so distinct CDR3 sequences, around a sixth of them seen only once. Source material: blood. The receptors here all came from a woman aged 45-59 years with Graves' hyperthyroidism.

The table lists this clonotype with a count of one. No conserved phenylalanine or tryptophan ends this CDR3, so it is likely a read error. The V gene is TRBV28, the J gene TRBJ2-3; D remains unclear. Trimming pared 6 bases from V and 0 bases from J, leaving 4 bases between. CDR1 MDHEN and CDR2 SYDVKM come from the germline V gene. CDR3 length: 12 amino acids. For the CDR3, the DNA is TGTGCCAGCAGCGACAGCACAGATACGCAGTATATT. It yields the protein CASSDSTDTQYI.

This clonotype has only a few counts. V and J are TRBV15 and TRBJ1-5; a weak D match, TRBD1 (6 bases). Germline V gives CDR1 LNHNV, CDR2 YYDKDF (reference sequence). The V and J ends lost 3 bases and 6 bases respectively, with 18 bases between them. CDR3 length: 16 residues. CDR3 DNA: TGTGCCACCAGCAGGGGTGACAGGCGAGGGGGTCAGCCCCAGCATTTT. Its translation is CATSRGDRRGGQPQHF.

This clonotype was found many times. The rearrangement joins TRBV20-1 to TRBJ2-5, with 8 bases identical to TRBD1. This CDR3 has 12 amino acids. The J segment lost 1 base and the V segment lost 7 bases, leaving 2 bases of the junction unmatched. Germline V gene lookup returns CDR1 DFQATT and CDR2 SNEGSKA (reference sequence). The CDR3 DNA follows: TGCAGTGTCGGACAGGGCCAAGAGACCCAGTACTTC. Encoded protein: CSVGQGQETQYF.

This chain joins TRBV7-9 and TRBJ2-2; possible D gene TRBD1, 5 bases. CDR1 is SEHNR and CDR2 is FQNEAQ in the germline V gene (reference sequence). V lost 5 bases, J lost 6 bases, and 13 bases lay in between. This CDR3 contains 14 residues. CDR3 sequence (DNA): TGTGCCAGCAGCAAACAGGCGGATGCCGGGGAGCTGTTTTTT. The encoded protein is CASSKQADAGELFF.

Written as DNA, the CDR3 is TGTGCCAGCAGAGGTTGGACTAGCTATGCGGACTACGAGCAGTACTTC. Protein sequence: CASRGWTSYADYEQYF. The J gene is TRBJ2-7, the V gene TRBV27; 8 positions agree with TRBD2. CDR1 MNHEY and CDR2 SMNVEV come from the germline V gene (reference sequence). There are 16 residues in the CDR3. The V and J ends lost 6 bases and 3 bases, in that order; junction bases with no gene match: 13.

This clonotype was seen only a few times. Here the CDR3 DNA reads TGTGCCAGAACTGCGGGCTCTGGGGCCAACGTCCTGACTTTC. Protein sequence: CARTAGSGANVLTF. The chain combines TRBV2 with TRBJ2-6; possibly TRBD2 for D (5 bases). The CDR3 sequence is 14 residues long. Germline CDR1 is SNHLY and CDR2 is FYNNEI. Deletions cut 9 bases from V and 0 bases from J, with 9 bases between.

The V and J genes are TRBV20-1 and TRBJ1-3, with D unresolved. Looked up from germline, CDR1 is DFQATT and CDR2 is SNEGSKA (reference sequence). The CDR3 runs to 13 residues. Between the trimmed V and J ends, which lost 1 base and 8 bases, there was a span of 12 bases. The CDR3 is CSARVSEFHTIYF. CDR3 coding DNA: TGCAGTGCTAGAGTTTCAGAGTTTCACACCATATATTTT.

At least ten counts were recorded for this clonotype. This rearrangement joins TRBV12-5 to TRBJ2-5; no reliable D call. V lost 1 base and J lost 0, with 9 bases in between. CDR1 and CDR2 (germline): LGHNT, FRNRAP. This CDR3 contains 15 residues. CDR3 sequence reads: CASGLGVSDQETQYF. The CDR3 coding sequence is TGTGCTAGTGGTTTGGGCGTCAGCGACCAAGAGACCCAGTACTTC.

This clonotype was counted many times. CDR3 DNA: TGTGCCAGCAGCTTAGAATTAGGAGGCGAGGGAGATACGCAGTATTTT. Translating it yields CASSLELGGEGDTQYF. The rearrangement links TRBV11-2 to TRBJ2-3, with D tentatively TRBD2 (5 bases). V lost 0 bases to trimming and J lost 5 bases, with 15 bases between them. The CDR3 has 16 amino acids. The germline CDR1 and CDR2 sequences are SGHAT and FQNNGV. Variable domain in full (rest from reference TRBV11-2 and TRBJ2-3): EAGVAQSPRYKIIEKRQSVAFWCNPISGHATLYWYQQILGQGPKLLIQFQNNGVVDDSQLPKDRFSAERLKGVDSTLKIQPAKLEDSAVYLCASSLELGGEGDTQYFGPGTRLTVL.

This clonotype was seen a few times. The chain couples TRBV7-6 to TRBJ2-1; perhaps TRBD2 as D (5 bases). Germline CDR1 reads SGHVS; CDR2 reads FNYEAQ. This CDR3 spans 14 amino acids. V dropped 1 base and J dropped 7 bases, with 11 bases sitting between them. The CDR3 protein is CASSLEAAANEQFF. In nucleotides, the CDR3 is TGTGCCAGCAGCTTAGAAGCGGCGGCTAATGAGCAGTTCTTC.

Many counts were recorded for this clonotype. The chain links TRBV6-1 to TRBJ2-7; the match to TRBD2 covers 8 bases. Trimming cost V 6 bases and J 7 bases; bases outside gene matches: 14. The CDR3 sequence is 15 residues long. The V gene's germline CDR1 is MNHNS and CDR2 SASEGT. For the CDR3, the DNA is TGTGCCAGCAGCAAAGCGGGAGCCCTACTTAGGGAGCAGTACTTC. Protein: CASSKAGALLREQYF.

Concerning this clonotype itself: It may be a read error: a sequence one base away is much more abundant. This chain uses TRBV6-2 or TRBV6-3 with TRBJ2-7; 7 bases are shared with TRBD2. CDR3 length equals 14 residues. Germline V gene sequence: CDR1 MNHEY, CDR2 SVGEGT. J was trimmed by 0 bases and V by 6 bases; bases with no gene match: 5. For the CDR3, the DNA is TGTGCCAGCAGCCCGCGGGGGTTCTCCTACGAGCAGTACTTC. Residues: CASSPRGFSYEQYF.

The chain combines TRBV20-1 with TRBJ1-2, with 10 bases identical to TRBD1. J gave up 3 bases and V 1 base, and 8 bases lay outside the gene matches. Germline V CDR1 and CDR2: DFQATT, SNEGSKA (reference sequence). CDR3 length: 16 residues. In DNA, the CDR3 is TGCAGTGCTAGAGCTCACCCCGGACAGGGGGACTATGGCTACACCTTC. This encodes CSARAHPGQGDYGYTF.

This sequence joins TRBV7-3 and TRBJ2-6, with 7 nucleotides matching TRBD1. This CDR3 is built from 18 residues. Germline V lookup: CDR1 SGHTA, CDR2 FQGTGA. Trimming removed 5 bases from V and 0 bases from J; junction bases left unmatched: 10. The CDR3 is CASSRLPGGFSGANVLTF. The CDR3, as DNA: TGTGCCAGCAGCCGCCTCCCAGGGGGATTCTCTGGGGCCAACGTCCTGACTTTC.

V gene TRBV5-1 combines with J gene TRBJ2-7; the D gene is possibly TRBD1 (6 bases). Per germline, CDR1 SGHRS and CDR2 YFSETQ. CDR3 length equals 12 residues. Trimming shortened V by 4 bases and J by 3 bases, and 8 bases separated the two germline ends. CDR3 DNA: TGCGCCAGCAGCATGGACAGCTACGAGCAGTACTTC. Protein: CASSMDSYEQYF.

In its sample, this clonotype was seen a few times. The V call is TRBV4-2, the J call TRBJ2-1; the match to TRBD1 covers 8 bases. Germline assignment: CDR1 LGHNA and CDR2 YNFKEQ. J gave up 5 bases and V 3 bases, and 12 bases lay outside the gene matches. The CDR3 is made up of 17 amino acids. CDR3 in DNA: TGTGCCAGCAGCCAGATTTTTGGACAGGGAGCTAACAATGAGCAGTTCTTC. This encodes CASSQIFGQGANNEQFF.